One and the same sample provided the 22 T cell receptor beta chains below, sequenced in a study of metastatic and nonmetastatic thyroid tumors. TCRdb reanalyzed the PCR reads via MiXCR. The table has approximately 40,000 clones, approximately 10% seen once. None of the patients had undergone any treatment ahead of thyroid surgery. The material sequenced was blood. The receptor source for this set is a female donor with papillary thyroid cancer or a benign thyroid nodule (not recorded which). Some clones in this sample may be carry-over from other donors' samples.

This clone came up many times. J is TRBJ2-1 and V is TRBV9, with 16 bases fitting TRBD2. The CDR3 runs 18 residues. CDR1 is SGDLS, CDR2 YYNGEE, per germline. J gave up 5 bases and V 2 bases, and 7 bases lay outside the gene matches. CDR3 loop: CASSVGLAGGRRDNEQFF. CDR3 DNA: TGTGCCAGCAGCGTGGGACTAGCGGGAGGGCGCCGGGACAATGAGCAGTTCTTC.

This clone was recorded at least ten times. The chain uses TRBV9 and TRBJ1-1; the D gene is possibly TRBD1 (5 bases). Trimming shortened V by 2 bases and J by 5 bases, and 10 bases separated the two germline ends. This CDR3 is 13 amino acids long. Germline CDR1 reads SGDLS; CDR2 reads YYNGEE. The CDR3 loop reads CASSVGGETEAFF. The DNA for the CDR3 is TGTGCCAGCAGCGTGGGGGGGGAGACTGAAGCTTTCTTT.

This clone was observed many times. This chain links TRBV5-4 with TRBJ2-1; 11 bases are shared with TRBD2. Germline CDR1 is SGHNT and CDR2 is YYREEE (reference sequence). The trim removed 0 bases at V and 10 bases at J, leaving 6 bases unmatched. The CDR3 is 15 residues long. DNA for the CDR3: TGTGCCAGCAGCTTGGCAATAGCGGGAGGGTTAGAGCAGTTCTTC. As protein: CASSLAIAGGLEQFF.

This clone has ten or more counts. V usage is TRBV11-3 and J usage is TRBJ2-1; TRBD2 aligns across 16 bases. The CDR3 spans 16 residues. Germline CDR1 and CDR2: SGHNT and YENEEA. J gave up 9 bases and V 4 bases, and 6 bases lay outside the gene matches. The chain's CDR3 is CASSSGLAGGVVEQFF. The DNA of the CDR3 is TGTGCCAGCAGCTCGGGACTAGCGGGAGGGGTCGTTGAGCAGTTCTTC.

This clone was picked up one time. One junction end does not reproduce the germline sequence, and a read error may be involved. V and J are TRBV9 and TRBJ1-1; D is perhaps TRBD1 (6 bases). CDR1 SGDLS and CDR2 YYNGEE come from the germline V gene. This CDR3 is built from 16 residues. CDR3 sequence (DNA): TGTGCCAGAAGCGTAGGGACAAGGGGGAAGAACACTGAAGCTTTCTTT. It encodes CARSVGTRGKNTEAFF.

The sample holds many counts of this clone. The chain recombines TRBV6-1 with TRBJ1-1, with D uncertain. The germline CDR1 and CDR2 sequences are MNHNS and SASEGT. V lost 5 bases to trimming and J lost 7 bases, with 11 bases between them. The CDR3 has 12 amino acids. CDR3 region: CASSSTALEAFF. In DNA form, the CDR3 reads TGTGCCAGCAGTTCCACGGCGCTTGAAGCTTTCTTT.

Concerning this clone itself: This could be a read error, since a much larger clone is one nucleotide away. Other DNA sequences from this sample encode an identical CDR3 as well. CDR3 loop: CASSVVGGVSGELFF. The CDR3 DNA follows: TGTGCCAGCAGCGTGGTGGGTGGGGTTTCCGGGGAGCTGTTTTTT. This rearrangement joins TRBV9 to TRBJ2-2; D gene unclear. CDR3 size: 15 residues. Germline assignment: CDR1 SGDLS and CDR2 YYNGEE. The V and J ends lost 2 bases and 6 bases respectively, with 14 bases between them.

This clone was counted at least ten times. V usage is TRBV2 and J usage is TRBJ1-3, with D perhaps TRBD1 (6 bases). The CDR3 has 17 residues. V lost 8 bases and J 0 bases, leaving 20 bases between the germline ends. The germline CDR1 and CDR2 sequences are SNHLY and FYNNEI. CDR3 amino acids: CASSEGGYRSSGNTIYF. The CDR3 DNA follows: TGTGCCAGCTCCGAAGGGGGGTACCGAAGCTCTGGAAACACCATATATTTT.

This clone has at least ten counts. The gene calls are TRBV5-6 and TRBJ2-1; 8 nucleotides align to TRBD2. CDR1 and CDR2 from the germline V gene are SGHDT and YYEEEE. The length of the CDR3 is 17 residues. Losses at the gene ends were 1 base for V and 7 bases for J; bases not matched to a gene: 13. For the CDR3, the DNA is TGTGCCAGCAGCTTGCTAGGGCTCGGGAGGGCGGGGAATGAGCAGTTCTTC. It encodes CASSLLGLGRAGNEQFF.

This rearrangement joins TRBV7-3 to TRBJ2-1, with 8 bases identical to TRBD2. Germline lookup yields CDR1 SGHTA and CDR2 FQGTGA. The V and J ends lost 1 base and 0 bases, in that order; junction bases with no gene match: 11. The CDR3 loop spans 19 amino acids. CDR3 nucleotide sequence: TGTGCCAGCAGCTTAATCCAGGGGCGGGAGGCCAGCTCCTACAATGAGCAGTTCTTC. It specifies CASSLIQGREASSYNEQFF.

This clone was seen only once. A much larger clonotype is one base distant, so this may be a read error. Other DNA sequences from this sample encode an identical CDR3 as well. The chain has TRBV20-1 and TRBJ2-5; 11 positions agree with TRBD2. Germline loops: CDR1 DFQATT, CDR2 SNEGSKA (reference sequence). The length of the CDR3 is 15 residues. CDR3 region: CSAQTSGDFRETQYF. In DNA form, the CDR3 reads TGTAGTGCTCAGACTAGCGGGGACTTTCGAGAGACCCAGTACTTC.

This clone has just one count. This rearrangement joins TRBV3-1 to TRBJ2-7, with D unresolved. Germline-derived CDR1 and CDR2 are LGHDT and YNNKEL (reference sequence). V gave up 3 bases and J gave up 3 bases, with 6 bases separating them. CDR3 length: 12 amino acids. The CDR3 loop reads CASSQTRYEQYF. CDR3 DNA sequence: TGTGCCAGCAGCCAGACCCGCTACGAGCAGTACTTC.

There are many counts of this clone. The DNA of the CDR3 is TGTGCCAGCAGCTTTAGCTCAGTCTCCTACGAGCAGTACTTC. The encoded protein is CASSFSSVSYEQYF. The chain is built from TRBV7-2 and TRBJ2-7, with D uncertain. The V end was cut by 3 bases, the J end by 0 bases, with 9 bases between. CDR1 SGHTA and CDR2 FQGNSA come from the germline V gene. The CDR3 runs 14 residues.

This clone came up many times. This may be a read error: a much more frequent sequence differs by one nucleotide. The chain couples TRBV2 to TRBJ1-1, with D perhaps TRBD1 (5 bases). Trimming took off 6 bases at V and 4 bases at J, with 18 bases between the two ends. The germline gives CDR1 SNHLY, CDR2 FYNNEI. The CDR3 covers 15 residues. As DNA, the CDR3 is TGTGCCAGCAGCGCGGGGACCATTGGGGCCACTGAAGCTTTCTTT. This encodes CASSAGTIGATEAFF.

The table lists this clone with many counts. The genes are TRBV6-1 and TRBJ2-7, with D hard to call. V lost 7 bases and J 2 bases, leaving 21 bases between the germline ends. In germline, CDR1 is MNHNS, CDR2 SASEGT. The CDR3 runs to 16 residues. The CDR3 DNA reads TGTGCCAGCACCAAGAGACCGGGTCTCGATACCTACGAGCAGTACTTC. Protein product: CASTKRPGLDTYEQYF.

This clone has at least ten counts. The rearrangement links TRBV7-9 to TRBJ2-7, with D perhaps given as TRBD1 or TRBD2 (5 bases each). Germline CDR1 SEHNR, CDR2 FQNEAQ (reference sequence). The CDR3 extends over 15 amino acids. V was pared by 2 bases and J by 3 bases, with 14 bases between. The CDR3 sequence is CASSLKGERIYEQYF. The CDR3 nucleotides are TGTGCCAGCAGCTTAAAAGGGGAGCGCATCTACGAGCAGTACTTC. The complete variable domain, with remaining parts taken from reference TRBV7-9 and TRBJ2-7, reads DTGVSQNPRHKITKRGQNVTFRCDPISEHNRLYWYRQTLGQGPEFLTYFQNEAQLEKSRLLSDRFSAERPKGSFSTLEIQRTEQGDSAMYLCASSLKGERIYEQYFGPGTRLTVT.

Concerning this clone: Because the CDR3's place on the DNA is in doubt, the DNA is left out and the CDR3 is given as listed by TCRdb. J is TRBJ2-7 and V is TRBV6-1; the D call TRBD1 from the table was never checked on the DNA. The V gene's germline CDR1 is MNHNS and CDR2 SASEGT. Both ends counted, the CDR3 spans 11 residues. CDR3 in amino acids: CASILGDEQYF.

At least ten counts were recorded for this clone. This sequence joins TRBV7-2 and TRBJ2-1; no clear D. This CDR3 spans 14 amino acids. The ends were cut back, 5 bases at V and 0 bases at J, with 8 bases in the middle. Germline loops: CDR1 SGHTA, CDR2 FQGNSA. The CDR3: CASSTRSSYNEQFF. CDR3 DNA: TGTGCCAGCAGCACCAGGAGCTCCTACAATGAGCAGTTCTTC.

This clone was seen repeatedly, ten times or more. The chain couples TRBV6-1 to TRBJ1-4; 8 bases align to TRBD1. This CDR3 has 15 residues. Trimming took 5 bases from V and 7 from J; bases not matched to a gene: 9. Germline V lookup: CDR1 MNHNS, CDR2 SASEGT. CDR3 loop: CASSYSQGAGEKLFF. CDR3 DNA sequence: TGTGCCAGCAGTTATTCCCAGGGGGCGGGTGAAAAACTGTTTTTT.

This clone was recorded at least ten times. CDR3 sequence: CASSRNHEQFF. The CDR3, as DNA: TGTGCCAGTAGCCGGAATCATGAGCAGTTCTTC. The J gene is TRBJ2-1, the V gene TRBV19, with D hard to call. The germline V and J ends were trimmed by 6 bases and 8 bases, with 8 bases remaining between them. CDR1 and CDR2 from the germline V gene are LNHDA and SQIVND (reference sequence). This CDR3 contains 11 residues.

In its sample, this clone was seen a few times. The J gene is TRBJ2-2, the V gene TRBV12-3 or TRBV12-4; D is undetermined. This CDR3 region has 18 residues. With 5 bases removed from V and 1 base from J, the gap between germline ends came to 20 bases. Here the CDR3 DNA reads TGTGCCAGCAGTCCCGGACCGTTCCTACATGTGAACACCGGGGAGCTGTTTTTT. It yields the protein CASSPGPFLHVNTGELFF.

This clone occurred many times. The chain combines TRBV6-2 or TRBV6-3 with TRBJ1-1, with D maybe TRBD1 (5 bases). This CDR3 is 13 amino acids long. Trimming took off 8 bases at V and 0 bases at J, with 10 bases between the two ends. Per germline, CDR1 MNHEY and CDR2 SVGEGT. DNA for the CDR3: TGTGCCAGCTCGGAACAGGTGAACACTGAAGCTTTCTTT. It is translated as CASSEQVNTEAFF.